The 19 T cell receptor beta chains given below trace back to one sample, sequenced in a study of T cell responses to AZD1222 COVID-19 vaccine. Data came from immunoSEQ multiplex PCR; TCRdb stores just in-frame clones and leaves some out. The sample consists of about 130,000 clones, approximately 93% of them appearing once. Sequencing was performed on peripheral blood, taken on day 0 of AZD1222 vaccination. The receptors were gathered from an adult in good health.

The rearrangement uses TRBV7-9 and TRBJ1-2; 7 nucleotides align to TRBD1. Unmatched junction bases numbered 13, after V lost 5 bases and J lost 4 bases. This CDR3 is built from 16 residues. In germline, CDR1 is SEHNR, CDR2 FQNEAQ (reference sequence). The chain's CDR3 is CASSVPNRGAGYGYTF. The CDR3 DNA reads as TGTGCCAGCAGCGTGCCTAACAGGGGCGCAGGCTATGGCTACACCTTC.

J is TRBJ2-1 and V is TRBV28; 9 nucleotides match TRBD2. V shed 3 bases and J 8 bases; nucleotides not matched to a gene: 5. The CDR3 length is 14 residues. Germline values: CDR1 MDHEN, CDR2 SYDVKM. This CDR3 reads CASSFALAGHEQFF. Here the CDR3 DNA reads TGTGCCAGCAGTTTCGCCCTAGCGGGGCATGAGCAGTTCTTC.

The chain recombines TRBV5-1 with TRBJ2-5; D remains unclear. Trimming removed 2 bases from V and 0 bases from J, with 17 bases in between. The CDR3 totals 17 residues. Germline V gene lookup returns CDR1 SGHRS and CDR2 YFSETQ. The chain's CDR3 is CASSFGRGYTDQETQYF. CDR3 DNA: TGCGCCAGCAGCTTCGGACGAGGATACACCGACCAAGAGACCCAGTACTTC.

V and J are TRBV7-9 and TRBJ1-6; D possibly corresponds to TRBD1 (6 bases). Germline V gene data show CDR1 as SEHNR and CDR2 as FQNEAQ (reference sequence). The length of the CDR3 is 13 residues. The germline V and J ends were trimmed by 5 bases and 10 bases, with 12 bases remaining between them. CDR3 sequence: CASSAGVPSPLHF. In DNA form, the CDR3 reads TGTGCCAGCAGCGCAGGGGTACCCTCACCCCTCCACTTT.

V gene TRBV18 combines with J gene TRBJ2-2, with D possibly TRBD2 on 5 matching bases. This CDR3 is built from 13 residues. The V and J ends lost 6 bases and 9 bases respectively, with 14 bases between them. Per the germline V gene, CDR1 is KGHSH and CDR2 is LQKENI. CDR3 loop: CASSEGFRRELFF. For the CDR3, the DNA is TGTGCCAGCTCTGAGGGTTTTCGCCGGGAGCTGTTTTTT.

The chain couples TRBV19 to TRBJ2-6; no definite D call. Trimming took off 7 bases at V and 1 base at J, with 5 bases between the two ends. The CDR3 has 13 residues. From germline, CDR1 is LNHDA and CDR2 SQIVND (reference sequence). The CDR3 here is CASINSGANVLTF. The CDR3 coding sequence is TGTGCCAGTATCAATTCTGGGGCCAACGTCCTGACTTTC. The variable domain in full, with the rest retrieved from reference TRBV19 and TRBJ2-6, is DGGITQSPKYLFRKEGQNVTLSCEQNLNHDAMYWYRQDPGQGLRLIYYSQIVNDFQKGDIAEGYSVSREKKESFPLTVTSAQKNPTAFYLCASINSGANVLTFGAGSRLTVL.

J is TRBJ1-2 and V is TRBV7-9; the D gene is possibly TRBD1 (6 bases). The germline CDR1 and CDR2 sequences are SEHNR and FQNEAQ (reference sequence). This CDR3 is 16 amino acids long. V gave up 6 bases and J gave up 0 bases, with 17 bases separating them. CDR3 bases: TGTGCCAGCAGTACAGGGACCGGGGCGCCTAACTATGGCTACACCTTC. Its translation: CASSTGTGAPNYGYTF.

The chain joins TRBV7-9 to TRBJ1-2; D is unresolved. This CDR3 spans 11 amino acids. The germline gives CDR1 SEHNR, CDR2 FQNEAQ (reference sequence). CDR3 sequence (DNA): TGTGCAGGAAACTCGGGGAATGGCTACACCTTC. This gives the protein CAGNSGNGYTF.

The chain is built from TRBV28 and TRBJ1-1; 8 bases align to TRBD1. The CDR3 length is 14 residues. With 3 bases clipped from V and 9 bases from J, the junction kept 9 bases outside the gene matches. Germline V gene lookup returns CDR1 MDHEN and CDR2 SYDVKM. The chain's CDR3 is CASSLAQGARKAFF. CDR3 coding DNA: TGTGCCAGCAGTTTGGCGCAGGGGGCGCGCAAAGCTTTCTTT.

The chain carries TRBV6-5 and TRBJ2-3; tentative D call: TRBD1 (6 bases). The ends were cut back, 7 bases at V and 1 base at J, with 15 bases in the middle. The CDR3 is 15 residues long. The germline V gene encodes CDR1 MNHEY and CDR2 SVGAGI. The DNA of the CDR3 is TGTGCCAGCACATCCAGGGGAAGGGGCACAGATACGCAGTATTTT. Amino acid sequence: CASTSRGRGTDTQYF.

A few counts support this clone. The chain couples TRBV6-2 or TRBV6-3 to TRBJ2-3, with TRBD2 matching over 8 bases. Germline V gene sequence: CDR1 MNHEY, CDR2 SVGEGT. This CDR3 has 14 residues. V lost 6 bases to trimming and J lost 3 bases; unmatched junction nucleotides: 5. The CDR3 nucleotides read TGTGCCAGCAGCCCTAGCGGGCCGACAGATACGCAGTATTTT. Amino acids: CASSPSGPTDTQYF.

The chain links TRBV9 to TRBJ2-3; either TRBD1 or TRBD2 may fit D (5 bases each). CDR3 length equals 14 residues. V gave up 4 bases and J gave up 2 bases, with 11 bases separating them. The germline gives CDR1 SGDLS, CDR2 YYNGEE. The CDR3 region has the DNA TGTGCCAGCAGCCGGGACCGAGTCACAGATACGCAGTATTTT. Its translation: CASSRDRVTDTQYF. Supplemented by reference TRBV9 and TRBJ2-3, the full variable domain reads DSGVTQTPKHLITATGQRVTLRCSPRSGDLSVYWYQQSLDQGLQFLIQYYNGEERAKGNILERFSAQQFPDLHSELNLSSLELGDSALYFCASSRDRVTDTQYFGPGTRLTVL.

The chain carries TRBV3-1 (or the pseudogene TRBV3-2) and TRBJ1-6; D remains unclear. The V gene lost 8 bases and the J gene lost 6 bases, with 11 bases spanning the gap. The germline V gene has CDR1 LGHDT and CDR2 YNNKEL (reference sequence). The CDR3 is 13 amino acids. CDR3 DNA sequence: TGTGCCAGCGCCCGGGATGGTAATTCACCCCTCCACTTT. Translated, it gives CASARDGNSPLHF.

V usage is TRBV13 and J usage is TRBJ2-3, with D unclear. In germline, CDR1 is PRHDT, CDR2 FYEKMQ (reference sequence). The CDR3 spans 14 residues. V was trimmed by 1 base and J by 4 bases, leaving 9 bases between them. The CDR3 DNA sequence: TGTGCCAGCAGCTTAGATAGAGTCGCAGATACGCAGTATTTT. It translates to CASSLDRVADTQYF.

The V gene is TRBV6-5, the J gene TRBJ1-1; D gene unclear. V was cut by 6 bases and J by 0 bases, with 14 bases left in between. This CDR3 has 15 amino acids. Germline V gene sequence: CDR1 MNHEY, CDR2 SVGAGI. In DNA form, the CDR3 reads TGTGCCAGCAGCTCGTCGACTCGGATGAACACTGAAGCTTTCTTT. This sequence encodes CASSSSTRMNTEAFF.

This clone has only one observation. This sequence joins TRBV30 and TRBJ1-1, with D unresolved. Germline V lookup: CDR1 GTSNPN, CDR2 SVGIG (reference sequence). The length of the CDR3 is 14 residues. The ends were cut back, 0 bases at V and 3 bases at J, with 11 bases in the middle. CDR3 bases: TGTGCCTGGAGTGTACTGGTGATGGACACTGAAGCTTTCTTT. This translates into CAWSVLVMDTEAFF.

The chain is built from TRBV6-5 and TRBJ2-5, with D maybe TRBD1 (6 bases). Looked up from germline, CDR1 is MNHEY and CDR2 is SVGAGI. Trimming took off 8 bases at V and 6 bases at J, with 19 bases between the two ends. The CDR3 loop spans 14 amino acids. Written as DNA, the CDR3 is TGTGCCAGCGAGGGGGTCAACCCGGGGCAGACCCAGTACTTC. Translated, it gives CASEGVNPGQTQYF.

The chain joins TRBV7-6 to TRBJ2-5, with no clear D. V shed 0 bases and J shed 2 bases, with 7 bases lying between them. The germline V gene has CDR1 SGHVS and CDR2 FNYEAQ. This CDR3 has 14 residues. The CDR3 protein is CASSLASDQETQYF. The CDR3 region has the DNA TGTGCCAGCAGCTTAGCGTCGGATCAAGAGACCCAGTACTTC. Using reference TRBV7-6 and TRBJ2-5 for the parts outside the CDR3, the full variable domain is GAGVSQSPRYKVTKRGQDVALRCDPISGHVSLYWYRQALGQGPEFLTYFNYEAQQDKSGLPNDRFSAERPEGSISTLTIQRTEQRDSAMYRCASSLASDQETQYFGPGTRLLVL.

The V gene is TRBV11-3, the J gene TRBJ2-1, with a tentative D call TRBD1 (6 bases). The CDR3 has 15 amino acids. Trimming pared 1 base from V and 4 bases from J, leaving 11 bases between. The V gene's germline CDR1 is SGHNT and CDR2 YENEEA. CDR3 loop: CASSLGPGEYNEQFF. In DNA, the CDR3 is TGTGCCAGCAGCTTAGGGCCAGGGGAATACAATGAGCAGTTCTTC.